This T cell receptor delta chain is from a study of Vδ1+ human thymocytes. Study outcomes and limitations: In the thymus, TRG and TRD repertoires looked highly polyclonal with Gaussian CDR3 lengths.

Sequences come from RNA converted to cDNA by reverse transcription. Multiplex PCR used pooled V-gene forward primers and a constant-region reverse primer to amplify CDR3s. TCRdb called clones from the multiplex PCR reads again using CATT. Here the sample spans around 76,000 delta-chain clones, about 30% being singletons. About this clone: Its target is unknown.

V shed 1 base and J 3 bases; nucleotides not matched to a gene: 11. The CDR3 totals 18 residues. The germline CDR1 and CDR2 sequences are TSWWSYY and QGS. Sequenced sample: Vdelta1+ gamma-delta thymocytes from the thymus. The subset denotes: FACS-sorted CD3+ TCRalphabeta- TCRVdelta1+ TCRVdelta2- thymocytes. The receptor was isolated from a boy under two years old who had congenital heart surgery. The V call is TRDV1, the J call TRDJ1; 10 bases match TRDD3. The CDR3: CALGEPPYGGYTADKLIF. In nucleotides, the CDR3 is TGTGCTCTTGGGGAACCCCCTTATGGGGGATACACGGCCGATAAACTCATCTTT.